A single sample gave rise to the 10 T cell receptor beta chains below, sequenced in a study of T cell repertoires in cytomegalovirus infection. TCRdb ran MiXCR on the reads and lists one entry per CDR3 protein. This sample carries 450,000 to 550,000 distinct CDR3 sequences, under 55% of them seen once, and the ten largest clones take 43%. For these receptors, no antigen is known. Source: cultured PBMCs, taken from culture after CMV antigen stimulation. These receptors were collected from a human donor in good health (CMV status not recorded). Some clones in this sample may be carry-over from other donors' samples.

This clonotype occurred a few times. The chain combines TRBV7-4 with TRBJ1-2, with 7 bases lining up with TRBD1. Germline CDR1 and CDR2: SGHVT and SQSDAQ. The ends lost 5 bases at V and 2 bases at J; junction bases unmatched: 5. The CDR3 covers 14 residues. The CDR3 DNA reads TGTGCCAGCAGCAGAGGGACAGCCAACTATGGCTACACCTTC. Amino acid sequence: CASSRGTANYGYTF.

The V gene is TRBV7-9, the J gene TRBJ2-7, with D possibly called TRBD1 or TRBD2 (5 bases each). Trimming removed 2 bases from V and 4 bases from J, with 12 bases in between. The germline CDR1 and CDR2 sequences are SEHNR and FQNEAQ (reference sequence). This CDR3 has 14 residues. CDR3 region: CASSLKGTVYEQYF. DNA for the CDR3: TGTGCCAGCAGCTTAAAAGGGACCGTTTACGAGCAGTACTTC.

The chain combines TRBV7-2 with TRBJ2-1; D unclear. Trimming cost V 9 bases and J 8 bases, with 23 bases left between them. This CDR3 has 15 amino acids. CDR1 and CDR2 from the germline V gene are SGHTA and FQGNSA. The CDR3 loop reads CASRPRGDRGDEQFF. CDR3 nucleotides: TGTGCCAGTCGCCCCCGCGGAGACCGCGGTGATGAGCAGTTCTTC. The full variable domain, its missing parts supplied by reference TRBV7-2 and TRBJ2-1, is GAGVSQSPSNKVTEKGKDVELRCDPISGHTALYWYRQSLGQGLEFLIYFQGNSAPDKSGLPSDRFSAERTGGSVSTLTIQRTQQEDSAVYLCASRPRGDRGDEQFFGPGTRLTVL.

This clonotype was counted only a few times. V is TRBV6-1 and J is TRBJ2-3, with D perhaps assigned TRBD1 or TRBD2 (6 bases each). This CDR3 comprises 18 residues. The germline V gene encodes CDR1 MNHNS and CDR2 SASEGT. V gave up 5 bases and J gave up 2 bases, with 23 bases separating them. The chain's CDR3 is CASSRVRGGGRSTDTQYF. In DNA form, the CDR3 reads TGTGCCAGCAGTAGGGTTAGAGGGGGAGGCCGATCCACAGATACGCAGTATTTT.

In this sample, this clonotype turned up a few times. The genes are TRBV12-3 or TRBV12-4 and TRBJ2-7; a weak D match, TRBD1 (7 bases). Trimming took 6 bases from V and 9 from J, leaving 18 bases between them. The CDR3 contains 13 residues. The CDR3 DNA is TGTGCCAGCAGCCGTTCGACGGGGGACAGGCAGTACTTC. This encodes CASSRSTGDRQYF.

This clonotype was counted between two and nine times. The chain combines TRBV7-6 with TRBJ2-6; the match to TRBD1 covers 10 bases. Germline CDR1 and CDR2: SGHVS and FNYEAQ. The CDR3 runs 16 residues. Unmatched junction bases numbered 4, after V lost 5 bases and J lost 3 bases. In DNA, the CDR3 is TGTGCCAGCAGCCCGACAGGGGGCGGTGGGGCCAACGTCCTGACTTTC. Translated, it gives CASSPTGGGGANVLTF.

The table lists this clonotype with a few counts. This chain joins TRBV12-3 or TRBV12-4 and TRBJ2-7; tentative D call: TRBD2 (5 bases). This CDR3 region has 15 residues. V lost 5 bases to trimming and J lost 1 base, with 15 bases between them. The chain's CDR3 is CASSASRVRSYEQYF. The CDR3 DNA is TGTGCCAGCAGTGCATCGCGGGTTAGGTCCTACGAGCAGTACTTC.

This sequence joins TRBV6-2 or TRBV6-3 and TRBJ2-1; D unclear. This CDR3 region has 15 residues. Per germline, CDR1 MNHEY and CDR2 SVGEGT. V lost 5 bases, J lost 2 bases, and 13 bases lay in between. CDR3 nucleotides: TGTGCCAGCAGTCCGAGGATGGCCGCCTACAATGAGCAGTTCTTC. This sequence encodes CASSPRMAAYNEQFF.

The genes are TRBV19 and TRBJ2-7; D remains ambiguous. This CDR3 region has 15 residues. Trimming left V 6 bases short and J 3 bases short, with 18 bases between. CDR1 LNHDA and CDR2 SQIVND come from the germline V gene (reference sequence). The DNA of the CDR3 is TGTGCCAGTAGCTTCGACTCCTGGGGTTACTACGAGCAGTACTTC. Protein product: CASSFDSWGYYEQYF.

This clonotype has only a few counts. V and J are TRBV7-2 and TRBJ2-7, with D perhaps matching TRBD2 (5 bases). Germline CDR1 reads SGHTA; CDR2 reads FQGNSA. V lost 3 bases and J lost 1, with 19 bases in between. The CDR3 runs to 17 residues. CDR3 DNA sequence: TGTGCCAGCAGCTTCTCCCCGGCGGGCCTTACATCCTACGAGCAGTACTTC. Protein product: CASSFSPAGLTSYEQYF.